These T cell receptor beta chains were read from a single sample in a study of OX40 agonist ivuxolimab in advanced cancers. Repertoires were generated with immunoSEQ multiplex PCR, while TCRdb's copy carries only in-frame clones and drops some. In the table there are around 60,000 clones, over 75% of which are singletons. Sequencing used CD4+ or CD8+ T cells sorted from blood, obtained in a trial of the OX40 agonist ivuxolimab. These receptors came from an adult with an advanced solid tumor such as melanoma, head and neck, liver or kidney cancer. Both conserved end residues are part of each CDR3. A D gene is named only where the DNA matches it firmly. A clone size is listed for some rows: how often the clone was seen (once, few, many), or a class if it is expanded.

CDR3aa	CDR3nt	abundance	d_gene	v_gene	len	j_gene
CASRQDGPEYGYTF	TGCGCCAGCAGGCAGGACGGACCTGAGTATGGCTACACCTTC	NA	NA	TRBV5-1	14	TRBJ1-2
CASSRDGGKQYF	TGTGCCAGCAGCAGGGACGGTGGGAAGCAGTACTTC	NA	NA	TRBV7-3	12	TRBJ2-7
CASSLRTLQETQYF	TGTGCCAGCAGCTTACGGACCCTACAAGAGACCCAGTACTTC	NA	NA	TRBV7-2	14	TRBJ2-5
CASSLGTDGSAQYF	TGTGCCAGCAGCTTAGGGACGGACGGATCCGCCCAGTACTTC	NA	NA	TRBV7-9	14	TRBJ2-5
CASTPQGQPQHF	TGTGCCAGCACCCCACAGGGGCAGCCCCAGCATTTT	many	TRBD1	TRBV28	12	TRBJ1-5
CASRKGDLNTEAFF	TGTGCCAGTAGGAAGGGAGATCTGAACACTGAAGCTTTCTTT	few	NA	TRBV19	14	TRBJ1-1
CASSNSGGNQFF	TGTGCCAGCAGCAATTCAGGGGGAAATCAGTTCTTC	once	TRBD1	TRBV6-4	12	TRBJ2-1
CASSLTGLNYGYTF	TGTGCCAGCAGCCTTACAGGACTTAACTATGGCTACACCTTC	NA	NA	TRBV9	14	TRBJ1-2
CSVLKDNQETQYF	TGCAGCGTCCTAAAGGACAACCAAGAGACCCAGTACTTC	NA	NA	TRBV29-1	13	TRBJ2-5
CAWSHMNTEAFF	TGTGCCTGGAGTCATATGAACACTGAAGCTTTCTTT	NA	NA	TRBV30	12	TRBJ1-1
CAISDLAGGSYNEQFF	TGTGCCATCAGTGACCTAGCGGGAGGGTCCTACAATGAGCAGTTCTTC	NA	TRBD2	TRBV10-3	16	TRBJ2-1